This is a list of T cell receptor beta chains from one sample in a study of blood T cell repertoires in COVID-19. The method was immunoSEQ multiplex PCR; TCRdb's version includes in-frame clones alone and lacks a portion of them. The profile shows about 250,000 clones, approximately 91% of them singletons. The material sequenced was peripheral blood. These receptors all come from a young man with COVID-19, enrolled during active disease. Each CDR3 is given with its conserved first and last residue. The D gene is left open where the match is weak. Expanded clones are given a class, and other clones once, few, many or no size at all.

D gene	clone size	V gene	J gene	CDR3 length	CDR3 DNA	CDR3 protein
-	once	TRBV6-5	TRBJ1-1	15	TGTGCCAGCAGTTACCAGGGTGATTCGCTCACTGAAGCTTTCTTT	CASSYQGDSLTEAFF
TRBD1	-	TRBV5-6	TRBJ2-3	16	TGTGCCAGCAGCTTGCGATGGGACAGAGACACAGATACGCAGTATTTT	CASSLRWDRDTDTQYF
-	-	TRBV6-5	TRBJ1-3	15	TGTGCCAGCAGTTACTCGACAGCCTCTGGAAACACCATATATTTT	CASSYSTASGNTIYF
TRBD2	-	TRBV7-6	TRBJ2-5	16	TGTGCCAGCAGCTTAGCGTGGGAGGGATGGGGTGAGACCCAGTACTTC	CASSLAWEGWGETQYF
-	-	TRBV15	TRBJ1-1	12	TGTGCCACCAGCAGAGCGGACAGTGAAGCTTTCTTT	CATSRADSEAFF
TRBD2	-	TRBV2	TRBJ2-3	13	TGTGCCAGCAGTGGGGACTATTCAGATACGCAGTATTTT	CASSGDYSDTQYF
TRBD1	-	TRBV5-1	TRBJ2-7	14	TGCGCCAGCAGCTTACAGGGGTGGGGCGACGAGCAGTACTTC	CASSLQGWGDEQYF
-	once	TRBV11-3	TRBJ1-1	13	TGTGCCAGCAGCTCAGGGTTGGGCACTGAAGCTTTCTTT	CASSSGLGTEAFF
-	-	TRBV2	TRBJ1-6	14	TGTGCCAGCAGTGAGGGGGGGTATAATTCACCCCTCCACTTT	CASSEGGYNSPLHF
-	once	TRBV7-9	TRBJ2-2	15	TGTGCCAGCAGCTTTGCTCAGGGGAACACCGGGGAGCTGTTTTTT	CASSFAQGNTGELFF
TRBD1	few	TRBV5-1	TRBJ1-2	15	TGCGCCAGCAGCCATACGGACAGGGATCGCGGGGGCTACACCTTC	CASSHTDRDRGGYTF
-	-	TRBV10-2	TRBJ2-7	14	TGCGCCAGCAGTGAAACAGGGCACACCTACGAGCAGTACTTC	CASSETGHTYEQYF
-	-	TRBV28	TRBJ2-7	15	TGTGCCAGCAGTTTATCGGTGGGGGGATCCTACGAGCAGTACTTC	CASSLSVGGSYEQYF
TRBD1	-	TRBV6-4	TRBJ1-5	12	TGTGCCAGCAGTGACGCCGACAGGGGACAGCATTTT	CASSDADRGQHF
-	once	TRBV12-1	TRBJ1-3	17	TGTGCCAGCAGCTTTGTAGGCGGGGGGTTCTCTGGAAACACCATATATTTT	CASSFVGGGFSGNTIYF
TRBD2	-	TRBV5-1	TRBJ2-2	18	TGCGCCAGCAGCCAGGGACTCGCGGGGGGGACGAACACCGGGGAGCTGTTTTTT	CASSQGLAGGTNTGELFF
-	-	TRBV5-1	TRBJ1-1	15	TGCGCCAGCAGCTTGGAGACAGGTGTGGCAACTGAAGCTTTCTTT	CASSLETGVATEAFF
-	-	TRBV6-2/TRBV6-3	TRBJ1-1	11	TGTGCCAGCAGCCAGAGGTATGAAGCTTTCTTT	CASSQRYEAFF
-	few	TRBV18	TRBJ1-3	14	TGTGCCAGCTCACCGGGGACATTTGGAAACACCATATATTTT	CASSPGTFGNTIYF
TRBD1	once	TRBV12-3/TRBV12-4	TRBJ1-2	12	TGTGCCAGCAGTTTCCGACAGGGAAGATACACCTTC	CASSFRQGRYTF